These 10 T cell receptor beta chains share one sample of origin, sequenced in a study of blood T cell repertoires in COVID-19. The repertoire was sequenced with immunoSEQ multiplex PCR; TCRdb's copy has only in-frame clones and lacks some. The table shows approximately 200,000 clones, with roughly 88% occurring only once. Material for sequencing was peripheral blood. The source is a man aged 60 to 75 with acute or convalescent COVID-19.

V is TRBV28 and J is TRBJ2-7; 10 bases align to TRBD1. This CDR3 comprises 15 residues. Losses at the gene ends were 6 bases for V and 5 bases for J; bases not matched to a gene: 10. Looked up from germline, CDR1 is MDHEN and CDR2 is SYDVKM. DNA of the CDR3: TGTGCCAGCAGATCGCGAGGGACAGGGGTCCACGAGCAGTACTTC. Amino acid sequence: CASRSRGTGVHEQYF.

The CDR3 region is CASSSLAKNIQYF. CDR3 nucleotide sequence: TGTGCCAGCAGTTCTCTAGCCAAAAACATTCAGTACTTC. The V gene is TRBV27, the J gene TRBJ2-4; D is undetermined. The germline CDR1 and CDR2 sequences are MNHEY and SMNVEV (reference sequence). V dropped 4 bases and J dropped 0 bases, with 4 bases sitting between them. The CDR3 consists of 13 residues.

The gene calls are TRBV24-1 and TRBJ1-1, with 12 bases matching TRBD1. The germline V gene encodes CDR1 KGHDR and CDR2 SFDVKD. V was pared by 4 bases and J by 6 bases, with 5 bases of the junction left unmatched. The CDR3 has 15 residues. In nucleotides, the CDR3 is TGTGCCACCAGTGAGGGACAGGGGGCGCGGGCTGAAGCTTTCTTT. Amino acid sequence: CATSEGQGARAEAFF.

The chain joins TRBV27 to TRBJ2-1; 9 bases map to TRBD2. Germline CDR1 is MNHEY and CDR2 is SMNVEV (reference sequence). V was pared by 6 bases and J by 15 bases, with 9 bases of the junction left unmatched. This CDR3 spans 12 amino acids. CDR3 region: CASRVTSGRTFF. In DNA form, the CDR3 reads TGTGCCAGCAGGGTGACTAGCGGTCGTACGTTCTTC.

The chain uses TRBV27 and TRBJ2-7, with TRBD1 identical over 9 bases. Trimming at V came to 5 bases and at J to 2 bases, leaving 7 bases not matched to a gene. Germline-derived CDR1 and CDR2 are MNHEY and SMNVEV (reference sequence). The CDR3 has 15 amino acids. The CDR3 DNA sequence: TGTGCCAGCAGTCCAGGGACAGGGAGGCCCTACGAGCAGTACTTC. Translating it yields CASSPGTGRPYEQYF.

The V gene is TRBV29-1, the J gene TRBJ1-2; 9 bases are shared with TRBD1. Germline V gene sequence: CDR1 SQVTM, CDR2 ANQGSEA. Trimming at V came to 7 bases and at J to 6 bases, leaving 9 bases not matched to a gene. This CDR3 contains 13 residues. DNA of the CDR3: TGCAGCGCGGTGTGGACAGGGGCTAATGGCTACACCTTC. Translation: CSAVWTGANGYTF.

The chain is built from TRBV7-2 and TRBJ1-6, with D unresolved. Germline CDR1 reads SGHTA; CDR2 reads FQGNSA. The CDR3 runs to 15 residues. V was clipped by 4 bases and J by 4 bases, with 11 bases between them. In nucleotides, the CDR3 is TGTGCCAGCAGCTCAATGACGGAGTATAATTCACCCCTCCACTTT. Amino acid sequence: CASSSMTEYNSPLHF.

The chain links TRBV4-1 to TRBJ2-5; TRBD2 is a possible D gene (5 bases). The CDR3 has 14 residues. Germline CDR1 and CDR2: MGHRA and YSYEKL. Trimming removed 1 base from V and 3 bases from J, with 9 bases in between. Here the CDR3 DNA reads TGCGCCAGCAGCCAAGTCGAGGGAGAAGAGACCCAGTACTTC. Its translation is CASSQVEGEETQYF.

The chain is built from TRBV27 and TRBJ1-2; 8 bases align to TRBD1. The CDR3 spans 14 residues. V was pared by 8 bases and J by 4 bases, with 9 bases of the junction left unmatched. Germline CDR1 is MNHEY and CDR2 is SMNVEV (reference sequence). As DNA, the CDR3 is TGTGCCAGCCGCAGGGGGCCCGACGCCTATGGCTACACCTTC. It codes for CASRRGPDAYGYTF.

This clone occurred once. The gene calls are TRBV5-1 and TRBJ1-1, with D perhaps TRBD1 (5 bases). The CDR3 covers 14 residues. V was clipped by 0 bases and J by 4 bases, with 10 bases between them. CDR1 and CDR2 (germline): SGHRS, YFSETQ. CDR3 in DNA: TGCGCCAGCAGCTTGGGGGGCAGAGGCACTGAAGCTTTCTTT. It encodes CASSLGGRGTEAFF. Based on the CDR3 plus reference TRBV5-1 and TRBJ1-1, the full variable domain is KAGVTQTPRYLIKTRGQQVTLSCSPISGHRSVSWYQQTPGQGLQFLFEYFSETQRNKGNFPGRFSGRQFSNSRSEMNVSTLELGDSALYLCASSLGGRGTEAFFGQGTRLTVV.